Below, 18 T cell receptor beta chains from the same sample are listed, as sequenced in a study of blood T cell repertoires in COVID-19. Only in-frame clones appear in the TCRdb table, and some are missing; sequencing was by immunoSEQ multiplex PCR. The sample holds 140,000 or so clones, 70% to 90% seen once. Sample: peripheral blood. Source of these receptors: a human donor in a cohort sampled during active COVID-19.

The V gene is TRBV11-3, the J gene TRBJ1-2; D is possibly TRBD1 (6 bases). CDR3 length equals 13 residues. The ends were cut back, 5 bases at V and 6 bases at J, with 13 bases in the middle. The germline V gene has CDR1 SGHNT and CDR2 YENEEA. The CDR3 bases are TGTGCCAGCAGCCTCTTTAAGGGGGATGGCTACACCTTC. Residues: CASSLFKGDGYTF. Supplemented by reference TRBV11-3 and TRBJ1-2, the full variable domain reads EAGVVQSPRYKIIEKKQPVAFWCNPISGHNTLYWYLQNLGQGPELLIRYENEEAVDDSQLPKDRFSAERLKGVDSTLKIQPAELGDSAVYLCASSLFKGDGYTFGSGTRLTVV.

The chain uses TRBV4-1 and TRBJ1-1, with a possible D match to TRBD1 (5 bases). Trimming stripped 5 bases from V and 3 bases from J, with 13 bases between. Germline V gene data show CDR1 as MGHRA and CDR2 as YSYEKL. The CDR3 contains 14 residues. The CDR3 bases are TGCGCCAGCAGCTGGAACGCGGGGGACACTGAAGCTTTCTTT. Encoded protein: CASSWNAGDTEAFF.

The genes are TRBV3-1 (or the pseudogene TRBV3-2) and TRBJ1-2, with a tentative D call TRBD1 (6 bases). The CDR3 runs 15 residues. The germline CDR1 and CDR2 sequences are LGHDT and YNNKEL (reference sequence). The V end lost 0 bases, the J end lost 6 bases, and 14 bases lay between the germline ends. The CDR3 bases are TGTGCCAGCAGCCAAGATCCAGGGGCGCGTAATGGCTACACCTTC. Translation: CASSQDPGARNGYTF.

The rearrangement uses TRBV5-4 and TRBJ2-3; TRBD1 matches 8 bases. The CDR3 length is 15 residues. Germline lookup yields CDR1 SGHNT and CDR2 YYREEE (reference sequence). V was clipped by 4 bases and J by 2 bases; unmatched bases: 6. CDR3 region: CASSPTGGNTDTQYF. The DNA for the CDR3 is TGTGCCAGCAGCCCCACAGGGGGAAACACAGATACGCAGTATTTT.

The gene calls are TRBV15 and TRBJ2-7; no definite D call. This CDR3 comprises 14 residues. Germline CDR1 and CDR2: LNHNV and YYDKDF (reference sequence). The V end lost 4 bases, the J end lost 0 bases, and 10 bases lay between the germline ends. CDR3 DNA sequence: TGTGCCACCAGCACCCGGTTAGACTCCTACGAGCAGTACTTC. Translating gives CATSTRLDSYEQYF. The variable domain in full, with the rest retrieved from reference TRBV15 and TRBJ2-7, is DAMVIQNPRYQVTQFGKPVTLSCSQTLNHNVMYWYQQKSSQAPKLLFHYYDKDFNNEADTPDNFQSRRPNTSFCFLDIRSPGLGDTAMYLCATSTRLDSYEQYFGPGTRLTVT.

The V call is TRBV6-5, the J call TRBJ1-5; D is uncertain. Germline V lookup: CDR1 MNHEY, CDR2 SVGAGI. CDR3 length equals 13 residues. Trimming left V 2 bases short and J 3 bases short, with 5 bases between. The CDR3, as DNA: TGTGCCAGCAGTTACGACACCAATCAGCCCCAGCATTTT. This codes for CASSYDTNQPQHF.

The chain has TRBV5-1 and TRBJ2-3; 11 bases agree with TRBD2. The CDR3 loop spans 17 amino acids. The germline CDR1 and CDR2 sequences are SGHRS and YFSETQ. The trim removed 0 bases at V and 4 bases at J, leaving 7 bases unmatched. CDR3 sequence (DNA): TGCGCCAGCAGCTTGGCGGTAGCGGGAGGGCCAGCAGATACGCAGTATTTT. This translates into CASSLAVAGGPADTQYF.

V gene TRBV7-9 combines with J gene TRBJ1-1; TRBD1 agrees at 7 bases. Germline loops: CDR1 SEHNR, CDR2 FQNEAQ (reference sequence). V trimming: 5 bases; J trimming: 2 bases; junction bases outside the gene matches: 11. The CDR3 is 16 amino acids. CDR3 amino acids: CASSRGQVWGNTEAFF. The CDR3 DNA is TGTGCCAGCAGCCGCGGACAGGTCTGGGGCAACACTGAAGCTTTCTTT.

V gene TRBV2 combines with J gene TRBJ2-5, with D unresolved. Between the trimmed V and J ends, which lost 6 bases and 4 bases, there was a span of 18 bases. CDR3 length equals 15 residues. The germline V gene encodes CDR1 SNHLY and CDR2 FYNNEI. CDR3 nucleotides: TGTGCCAGCAGCACGCTCTTCGATGGGCGAGAGACCCAGTACTTC. Residues: CASSTLFDGRETQYF.

The chain combines TRBV30 with TRBJ1-5, with a tentative D call TRBD1 (5 bases). Looked up from germline, CDR1 is GTSNPN and CDR2 is SVGIG (reference sequence). Trimming left V 4 bases short and J 4 bases short, with 14 bases between. This CDR3 is 14 amino acids long. The CDR3 spells CAWTAGLTNQPQHF. Here the CDR3 DNA reads TGTGCCTGGACTGCGGGACTCACAAATCAGCCCCAGCATTTT. The variable domain in full, with the rest retrieved from reference TRBV30 and TRBJ1-5, is SQTIHQWPATLVQPVGSPLSLECTVEGTSNPNLYWYRQAAGRGLQLLFYSVGIGQISSEVPQNLSASRPQDRQFILSSKKLLLSDSGFYLCAWTAGLTNQPQHFGDGTRLSIL.

The chain recombines TRBV2 with TRBJ1-6; 8 nucleotides align to TRBD1. The germline V gene encodes CDR1 SNHLY and CDR2 FYNNEI. The V and J ends lost 6 bases and 7 bases, in that order; junction bases with no gene match: 8. This CDR3 has 15 residues. This CDR3 reads CASSPDRATNSPLHF. As DNA, the CDR3 is TGTGCCAGCAGCCCGGACAGGGCGACCAATTCACCCCTCCACTTT.

This sequence joins TRBV9 and TRBJ2-4; 7 positions agree with TRBD2. Germline CDR1 and CDR2: SGDLS and YYNGEE. V was pared by 0 bases and J by 5 bases, with 2 bases of the junction left unmatched. The CDR3 spans 14 residues. CDR3 region: CASSVDGRENIQYF. The CDR3 DNA is TGTGCCAGCAGCGTAGATGGGAGGGAAAACATTCAGTACTTC.

This chain uses TRBV13 with TRBJ2-7; 12 bases are shared with TRBD2. Germline loops: CDR1 PRHDT, CDR2 FYEKMQ (reference sequence). CDR3 length: 15 amino acids. V was pared by 4 bases and J by 4 bases, with 5 bases of the junction left unmatched. The CDR3 is CASSYTSGRNYEQYF. DNA of the CDR3: TGTGCCAGCAGCTACACTAGCGGGAGGAATTACGAGCAGTACTTC.

The J gene is TRBJ2-3, the V gene TRBV6-1, with D possibly being TRBD2 (6 bases). This CDR3 spans 15 amino acids. The germline V gene has CDR1 MNHNS and CDR2 SASEGT. Trimming left V 3 bases short and J 1 base short, with 11 bases between. CDR3 in DNA: TGTGCCAGCAGTGATCCCGGGACTGGCACAGATACGCAGTATTTT. Encoded protein: CASSDPGTGTDTQYF.

The rearrangement joins TRBV5-1 to TRBJ2-3; 14 positions agree with TRBD2. The CDR3 runs 18 residues. The germline gives CDR1 SGHRS, CDR2 YFSETQ. After removal of 3 bases from V and 8 bases from J, the junction contained 14 bases not matched to a gene. Here the CDR3 DNA reads TGCGCCAGCAGCTGGGGGACTAGCGGGGGACCCGTCCGAGGTACGCAGTATTTT. This translates into CASSWGTSGGPVRGTQYF.

This chain links TRBV29-1 with TRBJ1-2, with D possibly TRBD1 on 6 matching bases. V was pared by 2 bases and J by 3 bases, with 10 bases between. The length of the CDR3 is 13 residues. Germline V CDR1 and CDR2: SQVTM, ANQGSEA. The CDR3 coding sequence is TGCAGCGTTGAAAAAGGACAGTACTATGGCTACACCTTC. This codes for CSVEKGQYYGYTF.

The sample holds a few counts of this clone. The chain is built from TRBV3-1 (or the pseudogene TRBV3-2) and TRBJ2-7, with 9 bases aligning to TRBD2. V was pared by 5 bases and J by 5 bases, with 1 base of the junction left unmatched. This CDR3 has 12 residues. Looked up from germline, CDR1 is LGHDT and CDR2 is YNNKEL (reference sequence). CDR3 protein: CASSSSGNEQYF. The CDR3 DNA reads as TGTGCCAGCAGCTCTAGCGGGAACGAGCAGTACTTC.

V usage is TRBV29-1 and J usage is TRBJ2-1; 7 positions agree with TRBD2. Germline V lookup: CDR1 SQVTM, CDR2 ANQGSEA. V lost 6 bases to trimming and J lost 0 bases; unmatched junction nucleotides: 8. The CDR3 loop spans 15 amino acids. The CDR3 DNA follows: TGCAGCGTCGGACTAGGCCCAAGCTCCTACAATGAGCAGTTCTTC. This encodes CSVGLGPSSYNEQFF.